This TCR beta chain stems from a study of shared clonotypes between healthy human individuals. The unsorted samples had 80 million to 95 million PBMCs used for genomic DNA. At deep level, the assay was performed. Several immunoSEQ plates held equal portions of the genomic DNA taken from each subset. Sequencing was performed on unsorted PBMC DNA using ten immunoSEQ deep assay plates. The table came from immunoSEQ multiplex PCR; TCRdb's copy has only in-frame clones and leaves some out. Of about 480,000 clones detected, approximately 85% appear once; the ten largest clones hold over 10%. This clone has only a few counts. This CDR3 region has 17 residues. Germline assignment: CDR1 MGHRA and CDR2 YSYEKL.

V gene TRBV4-1 combines with J gene TRBJ2-5, with no clear D. The DNA matches TRBJ2-7 better at its end, which makes the J call doubtful. The sample consisted of PBMCs. The sequence derives from a woman in her forties in good health. Some clones in this sample may be carry-over from other donors' samples. The CDR3 DNA reads TGCGCCAGCAGCCAACCCCTAACGACTTACACCCCCTACGAGCAGTACTTC. Protein sequence: CASSQPLTTYTPYEQYF.